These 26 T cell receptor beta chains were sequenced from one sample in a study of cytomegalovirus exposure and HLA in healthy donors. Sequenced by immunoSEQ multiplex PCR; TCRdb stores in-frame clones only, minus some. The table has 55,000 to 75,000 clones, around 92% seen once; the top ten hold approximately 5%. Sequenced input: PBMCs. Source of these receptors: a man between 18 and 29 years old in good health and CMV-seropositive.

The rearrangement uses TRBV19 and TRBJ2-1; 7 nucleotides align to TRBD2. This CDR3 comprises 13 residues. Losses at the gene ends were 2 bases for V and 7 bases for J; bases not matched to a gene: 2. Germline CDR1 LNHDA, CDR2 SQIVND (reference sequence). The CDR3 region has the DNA TGTGCCAGTAGTATATGGGGGGGGAATGAGCAGTTCTTC. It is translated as CASSIWGGNEQFF.

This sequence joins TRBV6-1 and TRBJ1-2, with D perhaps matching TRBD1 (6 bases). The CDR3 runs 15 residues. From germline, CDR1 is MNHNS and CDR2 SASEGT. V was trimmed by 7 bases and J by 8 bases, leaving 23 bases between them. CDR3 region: CASNQADRGAGGYTF. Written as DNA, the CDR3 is TGTGCCAGCAATCAAGCCGACCGGGGGGCCGGGGGCTACACCTTC.

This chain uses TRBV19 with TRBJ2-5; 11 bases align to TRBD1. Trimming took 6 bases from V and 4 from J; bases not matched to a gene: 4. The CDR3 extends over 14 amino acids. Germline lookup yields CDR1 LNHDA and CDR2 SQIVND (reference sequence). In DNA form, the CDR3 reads TGTGCCAGTAGGGACAGGGGGCTTCGAGAGACCCAGTACTTC. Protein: CASRDRGLRETQYF.

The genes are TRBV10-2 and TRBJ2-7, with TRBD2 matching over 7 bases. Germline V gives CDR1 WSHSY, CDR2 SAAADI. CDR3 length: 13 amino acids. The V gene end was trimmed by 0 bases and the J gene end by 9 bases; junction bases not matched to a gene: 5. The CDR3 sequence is CASSESGGSRQYF. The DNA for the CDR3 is TGCGCCAGCAGTGAGTCGGGAGGGTCTCGGCAGTACTTC.

CDR3 in amino acids: CASKPIMTSGRGEQFF. CDR3 bases: TGTGCCAGCAAACCAATTATGACTAGCGGGAGAGGTGAGCAGTTCTTC. V and J are TRBV28 and TRBJ2-1, with 12 bases fitting TRBD2. V lost 7 bases, J lost 9 bases, and 13 bases stayed unmatched. CDR3 length: 16 residues. Germline V gene data show CDR1 as MDHEN and CDR2 as SYDVKM.

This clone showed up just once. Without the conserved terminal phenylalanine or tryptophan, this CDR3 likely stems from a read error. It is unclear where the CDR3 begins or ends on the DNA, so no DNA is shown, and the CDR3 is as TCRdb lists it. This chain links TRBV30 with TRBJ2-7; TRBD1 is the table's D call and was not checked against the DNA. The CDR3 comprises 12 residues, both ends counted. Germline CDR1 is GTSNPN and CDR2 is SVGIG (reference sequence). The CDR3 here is CAWSEGARTLIP.

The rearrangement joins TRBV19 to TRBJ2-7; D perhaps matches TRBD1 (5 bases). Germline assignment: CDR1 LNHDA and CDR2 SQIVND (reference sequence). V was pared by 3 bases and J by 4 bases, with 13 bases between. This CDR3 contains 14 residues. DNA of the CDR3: TGTGCCAGTAGTATGGCAGGGTCAAGGTACGAGCAGTACTTC. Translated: CASSMAGSRYEQYF. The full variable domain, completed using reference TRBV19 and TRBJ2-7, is DGGITQSPKYLFRKEGQNVTLSCEQNLNHDAMYWYRQDPGQGLRLIYYSQIVNDFQKGDIAEGYSVSREKKESFPLTVTSAQKNPTAFYLCASSMAGSRYEQYFGPGTRLTVT.

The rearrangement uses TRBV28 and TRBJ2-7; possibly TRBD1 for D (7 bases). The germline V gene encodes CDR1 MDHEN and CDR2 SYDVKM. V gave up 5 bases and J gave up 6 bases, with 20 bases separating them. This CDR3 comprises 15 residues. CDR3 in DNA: TGTGCCAGCAGTGGGGGGACAGCCTGGAGTTCCGAGCAGTACTTC. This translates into CASSGGTAWSSEQYF.

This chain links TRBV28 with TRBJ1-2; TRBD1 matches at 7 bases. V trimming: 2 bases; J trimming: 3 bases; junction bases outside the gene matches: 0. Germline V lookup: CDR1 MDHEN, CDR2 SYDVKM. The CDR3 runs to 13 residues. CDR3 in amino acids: CASSLQGDYGYTF. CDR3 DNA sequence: TGTGCCAGCAGTTTACAGGGGGACTATGGCTACACCTTC.

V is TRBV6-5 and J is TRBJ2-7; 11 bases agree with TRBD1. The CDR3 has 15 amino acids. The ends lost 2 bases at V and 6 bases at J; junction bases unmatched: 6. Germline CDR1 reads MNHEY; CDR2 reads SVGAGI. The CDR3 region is CASSYPGQGGVEQYF. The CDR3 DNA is TGTGCCAGCAGTTACCCGGGACAGGGGGGGGTCGAGCAGTACTTC.

The CDR3 loop is CASTTDRERGYTF. As DNA, the CDR3 is TGTGCCAGTACTACCGACAGGGAAAGGGGCTACACCTTC. V usage is TRBV19 and J usage is TRBJ1-2, with TRBD1 identical over 7 bases. The CDR3 covers 13 residues. Germline V lookup: CDR1 LNHDA, CDR2 SQIVND (reference sequence). Trimming removed 7 bases from V and 8 bases from J; junction bases left unmatched: 10.

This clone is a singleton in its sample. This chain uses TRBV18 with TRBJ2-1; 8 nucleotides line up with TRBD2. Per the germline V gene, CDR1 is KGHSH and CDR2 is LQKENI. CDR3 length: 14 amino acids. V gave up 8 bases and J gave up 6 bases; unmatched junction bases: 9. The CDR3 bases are TGTGCCAGCGGACCGGGACTAGAAGGCAATGAGCAGTTCTTC. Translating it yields CASGPGLEGNEQFF.

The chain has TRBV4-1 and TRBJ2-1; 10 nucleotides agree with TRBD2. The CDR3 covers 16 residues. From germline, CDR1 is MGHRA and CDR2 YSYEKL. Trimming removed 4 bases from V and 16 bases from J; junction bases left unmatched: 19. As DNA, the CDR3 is TGCGCCAGCAGCCCCGGACTAGCGGCTTCCCAAGGGAAAAAATTCTTC. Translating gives CASSPGLAASQGKKFF.

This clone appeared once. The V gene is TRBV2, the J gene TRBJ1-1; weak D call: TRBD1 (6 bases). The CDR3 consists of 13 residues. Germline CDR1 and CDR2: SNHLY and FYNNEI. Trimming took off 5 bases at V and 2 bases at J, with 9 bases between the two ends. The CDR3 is CASSSTGNTEAFF. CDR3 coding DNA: TGTGCCAGCAGTTCGACAGGTAACACTGAAGCTTTCTTT. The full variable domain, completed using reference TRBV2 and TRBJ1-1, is EPEVTQTPSHQVTQMGQEVILRCVPISNHLYFYWYRQILGQKVEFLVSFYNNEISEKSEIFDDQFSVERPDGSNFTLKIRSTKLEDSAMYFCASSSTGNTEAFFGQGTRLTVV.

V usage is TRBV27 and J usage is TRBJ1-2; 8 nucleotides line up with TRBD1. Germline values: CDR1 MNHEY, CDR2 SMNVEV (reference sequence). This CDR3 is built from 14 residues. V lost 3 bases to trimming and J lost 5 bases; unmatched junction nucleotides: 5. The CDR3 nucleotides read TGTGCCAGCAGTTTTGTGGGACAGGTGTATGGCTACACCTTC. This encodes CASSFVGQVYGYTF.

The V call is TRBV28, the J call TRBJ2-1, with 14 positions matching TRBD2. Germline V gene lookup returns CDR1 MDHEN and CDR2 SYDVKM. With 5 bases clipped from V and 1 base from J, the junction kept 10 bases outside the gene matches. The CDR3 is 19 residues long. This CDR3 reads CASSIPGLAGVTSYNEQFF. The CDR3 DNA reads TGTGCCAGCAGTATACCGGGACTAGCGGGAGTCACGTCCTACAATGAGCAGTTCTTC. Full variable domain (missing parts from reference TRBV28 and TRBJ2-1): DVKVTQSSRYLVKRTGEKVFLECVQDMDHENMFWYRQDPGLGLRLIYFSYDVKMKEKGDIPEGYSVSREKKERFSLILESASTNQTSMYLCASSIPGLAGVTSYNEQFFGPGTRLTVL.

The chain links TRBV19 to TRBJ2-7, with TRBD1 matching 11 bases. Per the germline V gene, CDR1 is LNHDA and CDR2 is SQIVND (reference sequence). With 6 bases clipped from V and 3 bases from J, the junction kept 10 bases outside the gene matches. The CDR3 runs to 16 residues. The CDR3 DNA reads TGTGCCAGTAGGGGCAGCCGGACAGGGGGCCACTACGAGCAGTACTTC. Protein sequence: CASRGSRTGGHYEQYF. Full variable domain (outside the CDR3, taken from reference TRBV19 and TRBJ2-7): DGGITQSPKYLFRKEGQNVTLSCEQNLNHDAMYWYRQDPGQGLRLIYYSQIVNDFQKGDIAEGYSVSREKKESFPLTVTSAQKNPTAFYLCASRGSRTGGHYEQYFGPGTRLTVT.

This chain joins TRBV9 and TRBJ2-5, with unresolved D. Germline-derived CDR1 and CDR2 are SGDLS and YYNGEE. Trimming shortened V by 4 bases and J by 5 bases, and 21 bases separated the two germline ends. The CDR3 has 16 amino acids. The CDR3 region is CASSPTESASWETQYF. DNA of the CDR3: TGTGCCAGCAGCCCAACGGAGAGCGCATCCTGGGAGACCCAGTACTTC.

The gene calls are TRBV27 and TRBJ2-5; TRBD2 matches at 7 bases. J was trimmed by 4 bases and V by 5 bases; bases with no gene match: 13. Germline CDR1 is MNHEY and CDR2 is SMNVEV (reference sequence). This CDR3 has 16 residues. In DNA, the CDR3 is TGTGCCAGCAGTCCCCTTGGGCGGGGGAGCTCAGAGACCCAGTACTTC. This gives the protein CASSPLGRGSSETQYF.

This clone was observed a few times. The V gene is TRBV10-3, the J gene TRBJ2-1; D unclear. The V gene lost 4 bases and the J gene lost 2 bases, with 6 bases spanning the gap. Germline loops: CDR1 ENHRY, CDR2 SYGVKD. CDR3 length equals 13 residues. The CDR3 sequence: CAISGGTYNEQFF. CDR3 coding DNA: TGTGCCATCAGTGGAGGAACCTACAATGAGCAGTTCTTC.

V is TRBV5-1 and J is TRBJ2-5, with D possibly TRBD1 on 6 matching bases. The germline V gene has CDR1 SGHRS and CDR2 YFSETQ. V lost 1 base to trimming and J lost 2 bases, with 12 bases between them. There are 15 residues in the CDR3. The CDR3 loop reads CASSLLQGLQETQYF. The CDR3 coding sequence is TGCGCCAGCAGCTTGTTACAGGGCCTACAAGAGACCCAGTACTTC.

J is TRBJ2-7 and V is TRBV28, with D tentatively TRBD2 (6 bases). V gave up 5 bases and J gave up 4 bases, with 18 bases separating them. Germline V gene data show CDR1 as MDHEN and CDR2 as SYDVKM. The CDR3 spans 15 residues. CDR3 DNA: TGTGCCAGCAGTGGCGGGACCTCGTCGGGTTACGAGCAGTACTTC. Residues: CASSGGTSSGYEQYF.

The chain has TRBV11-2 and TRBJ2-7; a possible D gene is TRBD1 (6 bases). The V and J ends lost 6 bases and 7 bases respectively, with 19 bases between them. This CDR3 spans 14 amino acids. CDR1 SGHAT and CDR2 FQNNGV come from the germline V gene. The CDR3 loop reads CASSKLQGLGEQYF. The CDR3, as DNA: TGTGCCAGCAGTAAACTCCAGGGGCTGGGGGAGCAGTACTTC.

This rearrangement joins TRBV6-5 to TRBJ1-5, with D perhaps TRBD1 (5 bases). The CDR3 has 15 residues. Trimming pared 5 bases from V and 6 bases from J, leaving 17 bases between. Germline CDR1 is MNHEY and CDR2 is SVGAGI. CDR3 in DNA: TGTGCCAGCAGTCCGGGTAGGGTCGGGGGTCAGCCCCAGCATTTT. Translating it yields CASSPGRVGGQPQHF.

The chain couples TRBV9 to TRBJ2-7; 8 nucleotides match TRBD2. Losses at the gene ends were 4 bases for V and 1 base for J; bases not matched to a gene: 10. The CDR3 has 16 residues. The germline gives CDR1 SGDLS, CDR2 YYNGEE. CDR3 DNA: TGTGCCAGCAGCCCTCTGGTCGGGGGGGGATCCTACGAGCAGTACTTC. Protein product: CASSPLVGGGSYEQYF.

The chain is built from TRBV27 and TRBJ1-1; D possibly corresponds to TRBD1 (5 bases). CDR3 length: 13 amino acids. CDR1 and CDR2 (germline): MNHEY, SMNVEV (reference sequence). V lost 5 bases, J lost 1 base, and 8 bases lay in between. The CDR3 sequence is CASSGAWNTEAFF. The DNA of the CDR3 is TGTGCCAGCAGTGGGGCGTGGAACACTGAAGCTTTCTTT.